Shown below are 30 T cell receptor beta chains from a single sample sequenced in a study of shared clonotypes between healthy human individuals. CD45RO negativity and positive selection for CCR7 defined naive CD8 cells, a population that excluded terminally differentiated effector memory CD45RA+ cells. Sequencing used immunoSEQ multiplex PCR; TCRdb keeps in-frame clones, though not all of them. This sample has hundreds of thousands of clones, with roughly 95% found just once. The sequencing input was naive CD8+ T cells sorted from blood. These receptors were obtained from a woman under 40 in good health.

V gene TRBV7-9 combines with J gene TRBJ1-3; D unclear. In germline, CDR1 is SEHNR, CDR2 FQNEAQ (reference sequence). Trimming removed 5 bases at V and 4 bases at J, with 12 bases between. This CDR3 region has 14 residues. Written as DNA, the CDR3 is TGTGCCAGCAGCCTCGCCAGTCGGGGAAACACCATATATTTT. As protein: CASSLASRGNTIYF.

The chain employs TRBV7-8 and TRBJ1-1; D gene unclear. V was cut by 1 base and J by 0 bases, with 6 bases left in between. The germline CDR1 and CDR2 sequences are SGHVS and FQNEAQ. The CDR3 extends over 14 amino acids. The CDR3 here is CASSLDPLNTEAFF. The CDR3 nucleotides are TGTGCCAGCAGCTTAGACCCGTTGAACACTGAAGCTTTCTTT.

This clone was recorded once. The DNA for the CDR3 is TGTGCCAGCAGTTACCTCGAGCGGGGGGGCAATGAGCAGTTCTTC. Its protein product is CASSYLERGGNEQFF. The chain carries TRBV6-6 and TRBJ2-1, with 10 bases that match TRBD2. Trimming at V came to 2 bases and at J to 6 bases, leaving 4 bases not matched to a gene. This CDR3 contains 15 residues. The germline gives CDR1 MNHNY, CDR2 SVGAGI (reference sequence).

V usage is TRBV27 and J usage is TRBJ2-7, with D possibly TRBD1 on 6 matching bases. V lost 7 bases and J lost 3, with 16 bases in between. Germline V gene data show CDR1 as MNHEY and CDR2 as SMNVEV (reference sequence). The CDR3 is 14 amino acids. The DNA of the CDR3 is TGTGCCAGCAAACCAGGGGTCCCCATCTACGAGCAGTACTTC. Translated: CASKPGVPIYEQYF.

The V gene is TRBV28, the J gene TRBJ1-3; D unclear. The germline gives CDR1 MDHEN, CDR2 SYDVKM. Trimming left V 10 bases short and J 0 bases short, with 7 bases between. This CDR3 contains 12 residues. The CDR3 sequence is CATDNSGNTIYF. CDR3 sequence (DNA): TGTGCCACCGACAACTCTGGAAACACCATATATTTT.

The count of this clone is one. The chain combines TRBV11-2 with TRBJ1-3; D is unresolved. This CDR3 has 16 amino acids. CDR1 and CDR2 from the germline V gene are SGHAT and FQNNGV. V was clipped by 2 bases and J by 2 bases, with 13 bases between them. The CDR3 sequence is CASSLILSAAGNTIYF. The CDR3 nucleotides read TGTGCCAGCAGCTTAATTTTGTCGGCAGCTGGAAACACCATATATTTT.

In this sample, this clone turned up a few times. This chain connects TRBV7-9 to TRBJ2-7, with TRBD2 matching 7 bases. The CDR3 has 13 residues. V lost 5 bases, J lost 5 bases, and 6 bases stayed unmatched. Germline lookup yields CDR1 SEHNR and CDR2 FQNEAQ (reference sequence). The CDR3 DNA follows: TGTGCCAGCAGCGACTCTCTAGCGGACGAGCAGTACTTC. Translated: CASSDSLADEQYF.

V usage is TRBV5-6 and J usage is TRBJ2-7, with D perhaps matching TRBD1 (5 bases). The V end was cut by 1 base, the J end by 2 bases, with 10 bases between. CDR3 length equals 14 residues. Germline V gene lookup returns CDR1 SGHDT and CDR2 YYEEEE. The CDR3 DNA is TGTGCCAGCAGCTTGAGTTCCAGGGCCTACGAGCAGTACTTC. It codes for CASSLSSRAYEQYF. Variable domain in full (rest from reference TRBV5-6 and TRBJ2-7): DAGVTQSPTHLIKTRGQQVTLRCSPKSGHDTVSWYQQALGQGPQFIFQYYEEEERQRGNFPDRFSGHQFPNYSSELNVNALLLGDSALYLCASSLSSRAYEQYFGPGTRLTVT.

This rearrangement joins TRBV27 to TRBJ2-7, with 9 bases that match TRBD2. V lost 2 bases to trimming and J lost 1 base; unmatched junction nucleotides: 3. This CDR3 is 15 amino acids long. Germline V gene data show CDR1 as MNHEY and CDR2 as SMNVEV (reference sequence). DNA for the CDR3: TGTGCCAGCAGTTTAGTAGCGGGAGTTTCCTACGAGCAGTACTTC. Amino acid sequence: CASSLVAGVSYEQYF.

The chain recombines TRBV2 with TRBJ1-5; D is perhaps TRBD1 (5 bases). This CDR3 comprises 15 residues. Trimming pared 4 bases from V and 0 bases from J, leaving 10 bases between. The germline CDR1 and CDR2 sequences are SNHLY and FYNNEI. CDR3 protein: CASSVGGDSNQPQHF. The CDR3 DNA sequence: TGTGCCAGCAGTGTAGGAGGGGATAGCAATCAGCCCCAGCATTTT.

The chain carries TRBV7-2 and TRBJ2-7, with D possibly called TRBD1 or TRBD2 (5 bases each). The CDR3 spans 15 residues. In germline, CDR1 is SGHTA, CDR2 FQGNSA. V was pared by 5 bases and J by 4 bases, with 18 bases between. The CDR3 DNA sequence: TGTGCCAGCAGCACCTCGGGGCTTGCTGGGTACGAGCAGTACTTC. It yields the protein CASSTSGLAGYEQYF.

This clone was counted once. CDR3 nucleotide sequence: TGTGCCAGCAGCTGGGGGCGGGACACACCCTACGAGCAGTACTTC. Its translation: CASSWGRDTPYEQYF. J is TRBJ2-7 and V is TRBV11-3; D possibly matches TRBD1 or TRBD2 (6 bases each). The CDR3 length is 15 residues. Germline V lookup: CDR1 SGHNT, CDR2 YENEEA. The V and J ends lost 4 bases and 2 bases respectively, with 15 bases between them.

J is TRBJ2-2 and V is TRBV6-1; 12 bases line up with TRBD2. CDR3 size: 17 residues. Germline CDR1 and CDR2: MNHNS and SASEGT. The V and J ends lost 3 bases and 8 bases, in that order; junction bases with no gene match: 10. CDR3 DNA sequence: TGTGCCAGCAGTGACCTAGCGGGAGGGCCTGTTGTTGGGGAGCTGTTTTTT. Its protein is CASSDLAGGPVVGELFF.

This clone was observed once. This chain links TRBV16 with TRBJ1-4; D remains ambiguous. The ends were cut back, 6 bases at V and 1 base at J, with 15 bases in the middle. CDR1 is KGHSY, CDR2 FQNENV, per germline. This CDR3 region has 16 residues. The CDR3 region is CASRNSGRGTNEKLFF. In nucleotides, the CDR3 is TGTGCCAGCAGAAACTCGGGGAGAGGAACTAATGAAAAACTGTTTTTT.

This rearrangement joins TRBV14 to TRBJ2-1, with TRBD2 matching over 8 bases. The germline V gene encodes CDR1 SGHDN and CDR2 FVKESK. This CDR3 is 17 amino acids long. J lost 7 bases, V lost 3 bases, and 14 bases had no gene match. The DNA of the CDR3 is TGTGCCAGCAGCCACCCAAATAGCGGGGCGCCGAGGAATGAGCAGTTCTTC. Its translation: CASSHPNSGAPRNEQFF.

The chain links TRBV5-5 to TRBJ1-5; 10 bases match TRBD1. The CDR3 loop spans 14 amino acids. V dropped 3 bases and J dropped 8; count of bases not matched to a gene: 5. Germline-derived CDR1 and CDR2 are SGHKS and YYEKEE (reference sequence). The DNA of the CDR3 is TGTGCCAGCAGCTGGGGACAGGGGCCTGAGCCCCAGCATTTT. It yields the protein CASSWGQGPEPQHF.

The chain uses TRBV13 and TRBJ1-1, with D possibly TRBD1 on 5 matching bases. The germline gives CDR1 PRHDT, CDR2 FYEKMQ (reference sequence). The germline V and J ends were trimmed by 8 bases and 1 base, with 8 bases remaining between them. The CDR3 consists of 12 residues. CDR3 coding DNA: TGTGCCAGCCTACAGGAGAACACTGAAGCTTTCTTT. It encodes CASLQENTEAFF.

The chain couples TRBV4-2 to TRBJ2-7; perhaps TRBD2 as D (6 bases). The germline CDR1 and CDR2 sequences are LGHNA and YNFKEQ. The CDR3 extends over 15 amino acids. The V end lost 1 base, the J end lost 0 bases, and 10 bases lay between the germline ends. CDR3 nucleotide sequence: TGTGCCAGCAGCCAAGGCGGGATTAGCTCCTACGAGCAGTACTTC. It translates to CASSQGGISSYEQYF.

The J gene is TRBJ2-1, the V gene TRBV5-6; D not resolved. Trimming cost V 5 bases and J 2 bases, with 11 bases left between them. This CDR3 comprises 14 residues. Germline V gene lookup returns CDR1 SGHDT and CDR2 YYEEEE. CDR3 bases: TGTGCCAGCAGTGGCTTATCACCCTACAATGAGCAGTTCTTC. Amino acid sequence: CASSGLSPYNEQFF.

The rearrangement links TRBV4-1 to TRBJ1-3, with D tentatively TRBD1 (6 bases). The CDR3 loop spans 17 amino acids. V lost 2 bases and J 0 bases, leaving 14 bases between the germline ends. Germline CDR1 reads MGHRA; CDR2 reads YSYEKL. CDR3 sequence: CASSQKGDAISGNTIYF. In nucleotides, the CDR3 is TGCGCCAGCAGCCAAAAGGGGGACGCCATCTCTGGAAACACCATATATTTT.

The chain recombines TRBV13 with TRBJ2-7; D ambiguous. CDR1 PRHDT and CDR2 FYEKMQ come from the germline V gene (reference sequence). Trimming removed 2 bases at V and 3 bases at J, with 11 bases between. This CDR3 region has 14 residues. The CDR3 DNA reads TGTGCCAGCAGCTTAAGTCCGGGCCGCTACGAGCAGTACTTC. Encoded protein: CASSLSPGRYEQYF.

The chain couples TRBV7-9 to TRBJ2-5; TRBD2 matches 7 bases. CDR3 length equals 16 residues. V was pared by 4 bases and J by 2 bases, with 10 bases of the junction left unmatched. Germline loops: CDR1 SEHNR, CDR2 FQNEAQ (reference sequence). The CDR3 protein is CASSSPPPGLQETQYF. CDR3 nucleotide sequence: TGTGCCAGCAGCTCCCCCCCTCCGGGACTACAAGAGACCCAGTACTTC.

The rearrangement joins TRBV5-6 to TRBJ2-5; the D gene is possibly TRBD2 (6 bases). V was cut by 4 bases and J by 4 bases, with 14 bases left in between. CDR3 length equals 14 residues. Per the germline V gene, CDR1 is SGHDT and CDR2 is YYEEEE. The CDR3 sequence is CASSSWRVSETQYF. Written as DNA, the CDR3 is TGTGCCAGCAGCAGCTGGAGGGTCTCAGAGACCCAGTACTTC.

The chain carries TRBV4-1 and TRBJ2-7; 10 bases agree with TRBD1. The CDR3 is made up of 15 amino acids. V lost 2 bases to trimming and J lost 6 bases; unmatched junction nucleotides: 7. Germline V CDR1 and CDR2: MGHRA, YSYEKL. CDR3 DNA: TGCGCCAGCAGCCAATCCGGGACAGGGGACCTCGAGCAGTACTTC. This sequence encodes CASSQSGTGDLEQYF.

V usage is TRBV28 and J usage is TRBJ1-2; D may be TRBD1 (6 bases). This CDR3 contains 15 residues. Per germline, CDR1 MDHEN and CDR2 SYDVKM. Deletions cut 5 bases from V and 4 bases from J, with 17 bases between. The CDR3 is CASSPSDKGVYGYTF. CDR3 DNA sequence: TGTGCCAGCAGTCCTTCTGACAAGGGGGTCTATGGCTACACCTTC.

This clone has just one count. The V and J genes are TRBV15 and TRBJ2-1; 10 bases agree with TRBD2. With 6 bases clipped from V and 8 bases from J, the junction kept 13 bases outside the gene matches. This CDR3 has 16 residues. Looked up from germline, CDR1 is LNHNV and CDR2 is YYDKDF (reference sequence). The DNA for the CDR3 is TGTGCCACCAGTTCCAGCGGGAGGGCCGTTAGCGATGAGCAGTTCTTC. Protein product: CATSSSGRAVSDEQFF.

The chain employs TRBV7-9 and TRBJ1-5; no clear D. Germline-derived CDR1 and CDR2 are SEHNR and FQNEAQ (reference sequence). The CDR3 has 14 residues. V lost 5 bases and J 4 bases, leaving 12 bases between the germline ends. The CDR3 DNA follows: TGTGCCAGCAGCCGCGGGCCGCGGAATCAGCCCCAGCATTTT. Translating gives CASSRGPRNQPQHF. The full variable domain, in which reference TRBV7-9 and TRBJ1-5 provide the parts outside the CDR3, is DTGVSQNPRHKITKRGQNVTFRCDPISEHNRLYWYRQTLGQGPEFLTYFQNEAQLEKSRLLSDRFSAERPKGSFSTLEIQRTEQGDSAMYLCASSRGPRNQPQHFGDGTRLSIL.

The rearrangement uses TRBV5-6 and TRBJ2-2; possibly TRBD1 for D (5 bases). The CDR3 length is 16 residues. Per the germline V gene, CDR1 is SGHDT and CDR2 is YYEEEE. Trimming shortened V by 3 bases and J by 3 bases, and 15 bases separated the two germline ends. The chain's CDR3 is CASSSRTSWDTGELFF. The CDR3 DNA reads TGTGCCAGCAGCTCCCGGACAAGCTGGGACACCGGGGAGCTGTTTTTT.

The gene calls are TRBV7-9 and TRBJ1-2, with TRBD1 matching 7 bases. This CDR3 is 15 amino acids long. Germline trimming cut 5 bases from V and 6 bases from J; bases unmatched to any gene: 12. From germline, CDR1 is SEHNR and CDR2 FQNEAQ (reference sequence). The CDR3 coding sequence is TGTGCCAGCAGCAACTTAAGGGGGCGCGATGATGGCTACACCTTC. Translated, it gives CASSNLRGRDDGYTF.

The count of this clone is one. The CDR3 here is CASRSSGRAAYNEQFF. The CDR3, as DNA: TGTGCCAGCAGATCTAGCGGGAGGGCCGCCTACAATGAGCAGTTCTTC. The chain links TRBV14 to TRBJ2-1, with 12 bases that match TRBD2. The V gene end was trimmed by 6 bases and the J gene end by 2 bases; junction bases not matched to a gene: 5. Germline V gene sequence: CDR1 SGHDN, CDR2 FVKESK. CDR3 length equals 16 residues.